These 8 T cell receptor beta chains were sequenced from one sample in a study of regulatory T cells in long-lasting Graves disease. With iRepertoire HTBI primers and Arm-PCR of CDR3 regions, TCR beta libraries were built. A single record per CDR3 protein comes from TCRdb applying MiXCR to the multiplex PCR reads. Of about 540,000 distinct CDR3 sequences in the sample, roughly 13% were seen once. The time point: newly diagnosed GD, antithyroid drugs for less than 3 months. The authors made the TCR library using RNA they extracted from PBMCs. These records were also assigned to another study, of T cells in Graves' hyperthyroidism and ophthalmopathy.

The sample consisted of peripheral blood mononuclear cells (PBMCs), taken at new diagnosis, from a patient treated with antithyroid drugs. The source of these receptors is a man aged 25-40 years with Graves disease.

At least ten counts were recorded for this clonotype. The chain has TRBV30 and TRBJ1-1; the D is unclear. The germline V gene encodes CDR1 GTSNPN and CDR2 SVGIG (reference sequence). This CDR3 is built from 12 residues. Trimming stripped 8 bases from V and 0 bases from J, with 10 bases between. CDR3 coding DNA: TGTGCCGTAGAGTACATGAACACTGAAGCTTTCTTT. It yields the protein CAVEYMNTEAFF.

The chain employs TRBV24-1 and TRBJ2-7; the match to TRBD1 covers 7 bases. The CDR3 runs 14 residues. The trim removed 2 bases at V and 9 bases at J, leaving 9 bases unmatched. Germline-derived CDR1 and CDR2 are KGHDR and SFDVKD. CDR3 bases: TGTGCCACCAGTGATTGGGACAGTAGCTTTGGGCAGTACTTC. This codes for CATSDWDSSFGQYF.

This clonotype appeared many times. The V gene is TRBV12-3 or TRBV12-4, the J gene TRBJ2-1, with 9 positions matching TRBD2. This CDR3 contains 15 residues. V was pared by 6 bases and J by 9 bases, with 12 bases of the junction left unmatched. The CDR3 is CASSLTSGPRGEQFF. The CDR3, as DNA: TGTGCCAGCAGCCTGACTAGCGGACCTCGGGGTGAGCAGTTCTTC.

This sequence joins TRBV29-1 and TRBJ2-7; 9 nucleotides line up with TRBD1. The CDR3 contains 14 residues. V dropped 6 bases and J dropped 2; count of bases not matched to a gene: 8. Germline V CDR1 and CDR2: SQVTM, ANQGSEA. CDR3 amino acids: CSVGGGQGTYEQYF. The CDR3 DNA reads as TGCAGCGTGGGGGGGGGACAGGGAACCTACGAGCAGTACTTC.

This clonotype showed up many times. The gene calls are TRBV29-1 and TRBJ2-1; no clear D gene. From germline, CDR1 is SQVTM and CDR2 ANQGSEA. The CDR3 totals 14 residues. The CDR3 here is CSCPLRETYNEQFF. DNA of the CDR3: TGCAGTTGTCCGCTACGAGAGACGTACAATGAGCAGTTCTTC.

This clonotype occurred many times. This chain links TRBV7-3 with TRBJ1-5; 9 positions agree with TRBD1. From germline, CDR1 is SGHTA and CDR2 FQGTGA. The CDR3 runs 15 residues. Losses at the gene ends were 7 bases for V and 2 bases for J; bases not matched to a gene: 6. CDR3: CASNLDRGGNQPQHF. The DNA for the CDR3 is TGTGCCAGCAACCTGGACAGGGGAGGCAATCAGCCCCAGCATTTT.

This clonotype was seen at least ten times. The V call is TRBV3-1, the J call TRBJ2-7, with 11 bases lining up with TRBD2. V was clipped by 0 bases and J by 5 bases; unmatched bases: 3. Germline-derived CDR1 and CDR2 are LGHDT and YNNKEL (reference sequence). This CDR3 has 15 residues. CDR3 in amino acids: CASSQDLLAGDEQYF. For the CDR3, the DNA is TGTGCCAGCAGCCAAGATCTACTAGCGGGAGACGAGCAGTACTTC.

The CDR3 DNA reads TGTGCCAGCAGGAAAGATGGACAGCTCAATAATTCACCCCTCCACTTT. Protein product: CASRKDGQLNNSPLHF. The J gene is TRBJ1-6, the V gene TRBV3-1, with D perhaps TRBD1 (6 bases). The CDR3 totals 16 residues. Per germline, CDR1 LGHDT and CDR2 YNNKEL (reference sequence). Trimming stripped 6 bases from V and 5 bases from J, with 17 bases between.